The 23 T cell receptor beta chains below come from one sample, sequenced in a study of blood T cell repertoires in COVID-19. Generated by immunoSEQ multiplex PCR, the TCRdb table keeps only in-frame clones and is missing some. There are fewer than 200,000 clones in the sample; approximately 89% occur only once, and under 9.5% lies in the top ten. Input material: peripheral blood. Receptors originate from a woman aged 60-75 years with acute or convalescent COVID-19.

This rearrangement joins TRBV5-1 to TRBJ1-3; D uncertain. Trimming took 3 bases from V and 4 from J, leaving 8 bases between them. Germline V gene sequence: CDR1 SGHRS, CDR2 YFSETQ. CDR3 length equals 13 residues. The CDR3 DNA follows: TGCGCCAGCAGCTCCTATCCAGGAAACACCATATATTTT. This translates into CASSSYPGNTIYF.

The rearrangement joins TRBV7-9 to TRBJ2-5; no clear D gene. This CDR3 spans 14 amino acids. The V end lost 1 base, the J end lost 0 bases, and 6 bases lay between the germline ends. The germline CDR1 and CDR2 sequences are SEHNR and FQNEAQ (reference sequence). Here the CDR3 reads CASSLGGDQETQYF. The CDR3 nucleotides read TGTGCCAGCAGCTTAGGAGGAGACCAAGAGACCCAGTACTTC.

This sequence joins TRBV18 and TRBJ1-5; the D is unclear. V gave up 8 bases and J gave up 3 bases, with 14 bases separating them. The CDR3 sequence is 14 residues long. Germline V gene data show CDR1 as KGHSH and CDR2 as LQKENI. In nucleotides, the CDR3 is TGTGCCAGCACACGGGCCAGTAACAATCAGCCCCAGCATTTT. Protein product: CASTRASNNQPQHF.

This sequence joins TRBV19 and TRBJ1-2; D is possibly TRBD1 (5 bases). The germline gives CDR1 LNHDA, CDR2 SQIVND (reference sequence). Trimming stripped 7 bases from V and 4 bases from J, with 16 bases between. CDR3 size: 14 residues. CDR3 in DNA: TGTGCCAGTACCATCCAGGGAATTAGCTATGGCTACACCTTC. Translated: CASTIQGISYGYTF.

The rearrangement joins TRBV3-1 (or the pseudogene TRBV3-2) to TRBJ1-1; D is unresolved. The CDR3 length is 14 residues. Deletions cut 4 bases from V and 6 bases from J, with 15 bases between. Per germline, CDR1 LGHDT and CDR2 YNNKEL (reference sequence). The CDR3 loop reads CASSPAGGLSEAFF. CDR3 coding DNA: TGTGCCAGCAGCCCCGCCGGAGGGCTCTCTGAAGCTTTCTTT.

The chain uses TRBV19 and TRBJ1-1, with 7 bases identical to TRBD1. This CDR3 region has 14 residues. J was trimmed by 0 bases and V by 7 bases; bases with no gene match: 5. Germline V gives CDR1 LNHDA, CDR2 SQIVND (reference sequence). The CDR3 nucleotides are TGTGCCAGTACCCCGGACAGGCTGAACACTGAAGCTTTCTTT. This translates into CASTPDRLNTEAFF. The entire variable domain, with the rest obtained from reference TRBV19 and TRBJ1-1, is as follows: DGGITQSPKYLFRKEGQNVTLSCEQNLNHDAMYWYRQDPGQGLRLIYYSQIVNDFQKGDIAEGYSVSREKKESFPLTVTSAQKNPTAFYLCASTPDRLNTEAFFGQGTRLTVV.

The chain joins TRBV2 to TRBJ1-2, with D maybe TRBD1 (5 bases). V was pared by 2 bases and J by 3 bases, with 7 bases between. Germline lookup yields CDR1 SNHLY and CDR2 FYNNEI. The CDR3 loop spans 13 amino acids. The CDR3 bases are TGTGCCAGCAGTGAACGGGGGGACTATGGCTACACCTTC. Translation: CASSERGDYGYTF.

As for this clone: The same CDR3 can be traced to other DNA sequences in this sample. The V and J genes are TRBV19 and TRBJ1-2; 7 bases are shared with TRBD1. V was clipped by 1 base and J by 5 bases; unmatched bases: 4. The CDR3 runs to 14 residues. Germline V gene sequence: CDR1 LNHDA, CDR2 SQIVND (reference sequence). The CDR3 reads CASSIGQGLYGYTF. The CDR3, as DNA: TGTGCCAGTAGTATAGGACAGGGATTGTATGGCTACACCTTC.

This clone was picked up one time. The rearrangement links TRBV28 to TRBJ2-7; 7 bases are a match to TRBD2. Germline CDR1 MDHEN, CDR2 SYDVKM. J gave up 2 bases and V 3 bases, and 13 bases lay outside the gene matches. This CDR3 comprises 17 residues. The CDR3 protein is CASSLGRAGDWTYEQYF. CDR3 DNA sequence: TGTGCCAGCAGTTTGGGTCGTGCGGGGGATTGGACCTACGAGCAGTACTTC.

The rearrangement joins TRBV6-5 to TRBJ2-7; TRBD1 agrees at 7 bases. This CDR3 contains 11 residues. Losses at the gene ends were 6 bases for V and 4 bases for J; bases not matched to a gene: 0. Germline CDR1 is MNHEY and CDR2 is SVGAGI. CDR3 in amino acids: CASRDRYEQYF. Written as DNA, the CDR3 is TGTGCCAGCAGGGACAGGTACGAGCAGTACTTC.

For this clone: In the same sample, other DNA sequences code for this CDR3. This rearrangement joins TRBV5-1 to TRBJ1-4; D unclear. The CDR3 has 14 amino acids. V was shortened by 1 base and J by 0 bases, with 4 bases between the two germline ends. Germline loops: CDR1 SGHRS, CDR2 YFSETQ. CDR3 sequence (DNA): TGCGCCAGCAGCTTGACTGCAACTAATGAAAAACTGTTTTTT. Translated: CASSLTATNEKLFF.

The chain is built from TRBV5-1 and TRBJ1-4, with 7 nucleotides matching TRBD1. V lost 5 bases and J lost 7; bases outside the gene matches: 11. This CDR3 is built from 15 residues. Germline V CDR1 and CDR2: SGHRS, YFSETQ. The CDR3 reads CASSFTGAGGEKLFF. Written as DNA, the CDR3 is TGCGCCAGCAGTTTCACAGGGGCCGGGGGTGAAAAACTGTTTTTT.

This clone was detected only once. The rearrangement links TRBV28 to TRBJ2-3; D uncertain. The germline V gene has CDR1 MDHEN and CDR2 SYDVKM. Trimming took 8 bases from V and 0 from J, leaving 6 bases between them. The CDR3 is 12 amino acids. CDR3 coding DNA: TGTGCCAGCCTATCGAGCACAGATACGCAGTATTTT. Residues: CASLSSTDTQYF.

The rearrangement links TRBV7-9 to TRBJ1-1, with D possibly being TRBD1 (6 bases). This CDR3 is built from 14 residues. V lost 2 bases and J lost 5, with 12 bases in between. The germline V gene encodes CDR1 SEHNR and CDR2 FQNEAQ (reference sequence). CDR3 sequence: CASSLMGAGTEAFF. DNA of the CDR3: TGTGCCAGCAGCTTAATGGGGGCAGGGACTGAAGCTTTCTTT.

DNA of the CDR3: TGTGCCAGCAGGACAGGAGCAGTATATGGCTACACCTTC. Amino acids: CASRTGAVYGYTF. This chain joins TRBV2 and TRBJ1-2, with D perhaps TRBD1 (6 bases). Trimming shortened V by 6 bases and J by 5 bases, and 13 bases separated the two germline ends. This CDR3 spans 13 amino acids. Germline values: CDR1 SNHLY, CDR2 FYNNEI.

This chain connects TRBV18 to TRBJ2-1; 14 bases align to TRBD2. Per the germline V gene, CDR1 is KGHSH and CDR2 is LQKENI. The CDR3 loop spans 15 amino acids. The junction had 4 bases not matched to a gene; V was cut back by 6 bases and J by 6 bases. In DNA form, the CDR3 reads TGTGCCAGCTCCCCCGGGACTAGCGGGAGCAATGAGCAGTTCTTC. Amino acid sequence: CASSPGTSGSNEQFF.

V usage is TRBV27 and J usage is TRBJ1-5; 8 positions match TRBD1. Germline V gene data show CDR1 as MNHEY and CDR2 as SMNVEV (reference sequence). The CDR3 runs 16 residues. The V and J ends lost 3 bases and 3 bases, in that order; junction bases with no gene match: 7. The DNA of the CDR3 is TGTGCCAGCAGTTTGGGTCCAGGGGGCTACAATCAGCCCCAGCATTTT. It codes for CASSLGPGGYNQPQHF.

The rearrangement joins TRBV5-1 to TRBJ1-5; a possible D gene is TRBD1 (6 bases). The CDR3 is 14 amino acids. The V and J ends lost 4 bases and 2 bases respectively, with 10 bases between them. Germline V gives CDR1 SGHRS, CDR2 YFSETQ. CDR3 protein: CASSRGGGNQPQHF. The CDR3 coding sequence is TGCGCCAGCAGCAGAGGGGGGGGCAATCAGCCCCAGCATTTT.

The V call is TRBV19, the J call TRBJ2-2; D perhaps matches TRBD2 (6 bases). The germline V and J ends were trimmed by 9 bases and 1 base, with 18 bases remaining between them. This CDR3 spans 16 amino acids. The germline V gene encodes CDR1 LNHDA and CDR2 SQIVND (reference sequence). CDR3 coding DNA: TGTGCCAGCCTATCCCTAGGCGGGGTGAACACCGGGGAGCTGTTTTTT. Its protein is CASLSLGGVNTGELFF. The variable domain in full, with the rest retrieved from reference TRBV19 and TRBJ2-2, is DGGITQSPKYLFRKEGQNVTLSCEQNLNHDAMYWYRQDPGQGLRLIYYSQIVNDFQKGDIAEGYSVSREKKESFPLTVTSAQKNPTAFYLCASLSLGGVNTGELFFGEGSRLTVL.

The V call is TRBV6-5, the J call TRBJ1-5; no clear D gene. This CDR3 region has 13 residues. The germline V and J ends were trimmed by 7 bases and 2 bases, with 9 bases remaining between them. CDR1 is MNHEY, CDR2 SVGAGI, per germline. CDR3: CASTLRGNQPQHF. The DNA for the CDR3 is TGTGCCAGCACCCTGCGGGGCAATCAGCCCCAGCATTTT.

As DNA, the CDR3 is TGTGCCAGCAGTCCAGGGGGGCTCTCCTACGAGCAGTACGTC. This codes for CASSPGGLSYEQYV. The chain uses TRBV28 and TRBJ2-7; TRBD1 might be the D (7 bases). V dropped 5 bases and J dropped 0 bases, with 11 bases sitting between them. The CDR3 has 14 amino acids. Germline V gene sequence: CDR1 MDHEN, CDR2 SYDVKM.

The rearrangement links TRBV7-9 to TRBJ1-5; D gene ambiguous. Germline CDR1 SEHNR, CDR2 FQNEAQ (reference sequence). This CDR3 is 16 amino acids long. The V end lost 4 bases, the J end lost 2 bases, and 15 bases lay between the germline ends. This CDR3 reads CASSSQDTGGNQPQHF. The CDR3 DNA reads as TGTGCCAGCAGCTCTCAAGATACCGGGGGCAATCAGCCCCAGCATTTT.

J is TRBJ2-3 and V is TRBV10-3; D gene ambiguous. Germline V CDR1 and CDR2: ENHRY, SYGVKD. Trimming took 8 bases from V and 3 from J, leaving 6 bases between them. The CDR3 consists of 11 residues. For the CDR3, the DNA is TGTGCCATCTCCCAGACAGATACGCAGTATTTT. It specifies CAISQTDTQYF.